Following are 5 T cell receptor beta chains from one sample sequenced in a study of cytotoxic CD8 clonotypes in ibrutinib-treated CLL. The method was immunoSEQ multiplex PCR; TCRdb's version includes in-frame clones alone and lacks a portion of them. Among some 170,000 clones listed, about 88% were seen once. Source: PBMCs, taken at disease progression, from a patient treated with ibrutinib. The origin of the receptors is a human donor with chronic lymphocytic leukemia.

V usage is TRBV5-4 and J usage is TRBJ1-1, with D possibly TRBD1 on 5 matching bases. Germline lookup yields CDR1 SGHNT and CDR2 YYREEE (reference sequence). The length of the CDR3 is 15 residues. The V end was cut by 3 bases, the J end by 1 base, with 13 bases between. Here the CDR3 reads CASSSAGTANTEAFF. CDR3 nucleotide sequence: TGTGCCAGCAGCTCCGCCGGGACGGCGAACACTGAAGCTTTCTTT.

V and J are TRBV27 and TRBJ2-1, with 9 bases that match TRBD2. The junction had 12 bases not matched to a gene; V was cut back by 5 bases and J by 7 bases. Germline-derived CDR1 and CDR2 are MNHEY and SMNVEV (reference sequence). This CDR3 contains 16 residues. The CDR3: CASSVQGLAGWNEQFF. The CDR3 DNA sequence: TGTGCCAGCAGTGTACAGGGCCTAGCGGGATGGAATGAGCAGTTCTTC.

This clone has only a few counts. The genes are TRBV9 and TRBJ1-1; 8 bases fit TRBD1. V was pared by 2 bases and J by 4 bases, with 7 bases of the junction left unmatched. The CDR3 has 15 residues. From germline, CDR1 is SGDLS and CDR2 YYNGEE. The CDR3, as DNA: TGTGCCAGCAGCGTTGGCGCAGGGGGCATCACTGAAGCTTTCTTT. Encoded protein: CASSVGAGGITEAFF.

Concerning this clone: At one end the junction does not follow the germline gene, possibly because of a read error. Other DNA sequences in this specimen translate into the identical CDR3. V is TRBV4-3 and J is TRBJ2-1, with D tentatively TRBD2 (7 bases). CDR3 length: 17 residues. Germline V gene data show CDR1 as LGHNA and CDR2 as YSLEER. CDR3 loop: CASSQGLGEGVYNEQFF. The CDR3, as DNA: TGCGCCAGCAGTCAAGGTTTGGGGGAGGGGGTCTACAATGAGCAGTTCTTC.

This rearrangement joins TRBV5-1 to TRBJ2-7; maybe TRBD2 (6 bases). The CDR3 totals 14 residues. The ends were cut back, 0 bases at V and 9 bases at J, with 16 bases in the middle. Germline assignment: CDR1 SGHRS and CDR2 YFSETQ. The CDR3: CASSLGTGWGGQYF. The CDR3 coding sequence is TGCGCCAGCAGCTTGGGCACAGGATGGGGAGGGCAGTACTTC.